These T cell receptor beta chains were read from a single sample in a study of CD8 T cells in ankylosing spondylitis. TCRdb re-derived calls from the 5' RACE reads in MiXCR, one entry per CDR3 protein. The table records around 120,000 distinct CDR3 sequences, about an eighth of them present only once. The sample comprised blood, either unsorted or a sorted T cell fraction (not recorded which). These receptor sequences come from a female donor with ankylosing spondylitis or in good health (not recorded which). CDR3s include the opening cysteine and the closing phenylalanine or tryptophan. The order of the fields is V gene, J gene, D gene, clone size, CDR3 protein, CDR3 DNA. D genes are given only for firm matches. The size entry is marked missing in some rows and otherwise reads once, few, many or a size class.

TRBV3-1	TRBJ2-7	-	many	CASSQEGEQYF	TGTGCCAGCAGCCAAGAGGGGGAGCAGTACTTC
TRBV12-3/TRBV12-4	TRBJ1-5	-	many	CASSPLPGSNQPQHF	TGTGCCAGCAGTCCACTACCGGGTAGCAATCAGCCCCAGCATTTT
TRBV27	TRBJ1-6	TRBD1	many	CASSLWTGSRSSYNSPLHF	TGTGCCAGCAGTTTATGGACAGGGAGTAGGAGCTCCTATAATTCACCCCTCCACTTT
TRBV5-1	TRBJ2-1	-	-	CASSATPGQINEQFF	TGCGCCAGCAGCGCCACTCCGGGACAAATCAATGAGCAGTTCTTC
TRBV9	TRBJ2-1	-	few	CASSVGPSGRDEQFF	TGTGCCAGCAGCGTAGGACCCTCAGGGAGAGATGAGCAGTTCTTC
TRBV11-2	TRBJ2-2	TRBD2	many	CASSPLTSERGKPGELFF	TGTGCCAGCAGCCCACTGACTAGCGAACGGGGCAAACCCGGGGAGCTGTTTTTT
TRBV7-3	TRBJ2-1	-	-	CASSATVDEQFF	TGTGCCAGCAGCGCCACGGTGGATGAGCAGTTCTTC
TRBV5-1	TRBJ2-1	-	few	CASSSTVLSSYNEQFF	TGCGCCAGCAGCTCTACTGTTCTGAGCTCCTACAATGAGCAGTTCTTC
TRBV29-1	TRBJ2-5	-	many	CSGTVQETQYF	TGCAGCGGGACAGTACAAGAGACCCAGTACTTC
TRBV6-5	TRBJ2-1	TRBD1	-	CASSYSAGTGGNEQFF	TGTGCCAGCAGTTACTCGGCCGGGACAGGGGGGAATGAGCAGTTCTTC
TRBV3-1	TRBJ1-1	-	-	CASSPTQGSTEAFF	TGTGCCAGCAGCCCTACCCAGGGTAGCACTGAAGCTTTCTTT
TRBV12-3/TRBV12-4	TRBJ2-3	TRBD2	many	CASSLEIAGRFSNVAQTGRYF	TGTGCCAGCAGTTTGGAGATAGCGGGGCGTTTCTCTAATGTAGCACAGACTGGGAGGTATTTT
TRBV7-2	TRBJ1-1	TRBD1	-	CASSFQGAGTEAFF	TGTGCCAGCAGCTTCCAGGGGGCGGGAACTGAAGCTTTCTTT
TRBV6-5	TRBJ2-5	-	many	CASRQGQETQYF	TGTGCCAGCAGACAGGGCCAAGAGACCCAGTACTTC
TRBV20-1	TRBJ2-2	-	few	CSARGPPGPTGELFF	TGCAGTGCTCGCGGCCCACCCGGGCCCACCGGGGAGCTGTTTTTT
TRBV10-3	TRBJ2-4	TRBD1	few	CAISESIGQGSTQYF	TGTGCCATCAGTGAGTCAATCGGACAGGGTAGTACTCAGTACTTC
TRBV19	TRBJ2-1	TRBD2	-	CASSIGGTSGSNEQFF	TGTGCCAGTAGTATCGGCGGGACTAGCGGGAGCAATGAGCAGTTCTTC
TRBV12-3/TRBV12-4	TRBJ1-1	-	many	CASSKQGNTEAFF	TGTGCCAGCAGTAAACAGGGGAACACTGAAGCTTTCTTT
TRBV20-1	TRBJ2-3	TRBD2	few	CSARGNISGGATDTQYF	TGCAGTGCTAGAGGCAACATTAGCGGGGGAGCCACAGATACGCAGTATTTT
TRBV10-3	TRBJ2-7	-	many	CAISGTIDSYEQYF	TGTGCCATCAGTGGGACAATTGACTCCTACGAGCAGTACTTC
TRBV6-1	TRBJ2-1	TRBD1	-	CASSAPGTGKYEQFF	TGTGCCAGCAGTGCCCCCGGGACAGGGAAATATGAGCAGTTCTTC
TRBV3-1	TRBJ2-7	-	few	CASSQDGAYEQYF	TGTGCCAGCAGCCAAGACGGCGCCTACGAGCAGTACTTC
TRBV10-3	TRBJ2-7	TRBD2	many	CAISESRGGGAYEQYF	TGTGCCATCAGTGAGTCGAGGGGTGGGGGGGCCTACGAGCAGTACTTC
TRBV12-3/TRBV12-4	TRBJ2-5	TRBD2	-	CASSLRTSGGKETQYF	TGTGCCAGCAGTTTACGGACTAGCGGGGGCAAGGAGACCCAGTACTTC
TRBV27	TRBJ2-7	TRBD1	many	CASSSGQGAREQYF	TGTGCCAGCAGTTCCGGACAGGGGGCGCGTGAGCAGTACTTC
TRBV7-9	TRBJ2-2	-	many	CASSLDATGELFF	TGTGCCAGCAGCTTGGATGCCACCGGGGAGCTGTTTTTT
TRBV12-3/TRBV12-4	TRBJ1-6	TRBD1	-	CASSPGGQVNSPLHF	TGTGCCAGCAGCCCAGGGGGACAGGTGAATTCACCCCTCCACTTT
TRBV19	TRBJ1-1	-	many	CASTSYTEAFF	TGTGCCAGTACCTCATACACTGAAGCTTTCTTT
TRBV6-1	TRBJ2-1	TRBD2	many	CASRLERGYNEQFF	TGTGCCAGCCGACTTGAGCGGGGCTACAATGAGCAGTTCTTC
TRBV20-1	TRBJ1-1	-	many	CSAPVGGNTEAFF	TGCAGTGCCCCCGTGGGGGGGAACACTGAAGCTTTCTTT
TRBV7-2	TRBJ2-7	-	few	CASSLVTDRGGEQYF	TGTGCCAGCAGCTTAGTGACCGACAGGGGAGGGGAGCAGTACTTC
TRBV12-3/TRBV12-4	TRBJ2-2	-	many	CASRANPNTGELFF	TGTGCCAGCAGAGCCAACCCGAACACCGGGGAGCTGTTTTTT
TRBV20-1	TRBJ1-5	-	-	CSANPPGRGDQPQHF	TGCAGTGCCAACCCTCCCGGGAGGGGCGATCAGCCCCAGCATTTT